This T cell receptor beta chain was sequenced in a study of T cells in localized non-small cell lung cancer. Overall study results and limits: Because researchers sequenced only one region of the tumor, heterogeneity is still possible. In uninvolved adjacent lung, T cell clonality reached its highest value, exceeding tumor. The study linked higher blood T cell density to longer overall survival. For the top 100 tumor clones, a median approximately 50 also appeared in adjacent lung.

Libraries were prepared by immunoSEQ multiplex PCR; TCRdb keeps only in-frame clonotypes and omits some of them. The data contain about 79,000 clones, about 88% of them singletons. This CDR3 spans 18 amino acids. The V gene's germline CDR1 is SGHDN and CDR2 FVKESK. The V gene end was trimmed by 0 bases and the J gene end by 0 bases; junction bases not matched to a gene: 6. As regards this clone: Its matching antigen is unknown.

The specimen comprised peripheral blood, sampled before any cancer treatment. The TCR comes from a woman aged 40-69 years with stage I squamous cell lung carcinoma. This rearrangement joins TRBV14 to TRBJ2-4; 9 bases agree with TRBD1. CDR3 sequence (DNA): TGTGCCAGCAGCCAAGATAGGACAGGGGCTTTAGCCAAAAACATTCAGTACTTC. It yields the protein CASSQDRTGALAKNIQYF.